The rows below give T cell receptor beta chains drawn from one sample of a study of CD8+ T cells in alopecia areata. Clones were read by immunoSEQ multiplex PCR, and TCRdb kept only the in-frame ones, dropping some. The repertoire holds under 350,000 clones, with nearly 60% as singletons. Here the sequenced sample was CD4+ T cells sorted from blood, taken at week 24, from a patient treated with tofacitinib. These TCRs come from a human donor with alopecia areata. Each CDR3 is given without its conserved first and last residue. Each record gives: D gene, V gene, clone size, J gene, CDR3 protein. A D gene is named only where the DNA matches it firmly. Only part of the rows carry a size: once, few, many, or a class if the clone is expanded.

>TRBD2|TRBV5-1|few|TRBJ2-1
ASSLGGSSYNEQF
>TRBD1|TRBV7-9|once|TRBJ2-1
ASSLRGDREVVNEQF
>-|TRBV29-1|few|TRBJ1-1
SVVTQILNTEAF
>TRBD2|TRBV7-9|-|TRBJ2-1
ASSPRLAGGRNEQF
>TRBD2|TRBV4-3|few|TRBJ2-1
ASLPGLAGGLTINEQF
>TRBD1|TRBV7-9|-|TRBJ1-2
ASSFRGTDGYT
>TRBD1|TRBV5-1|-|TRBJ2-4
ASRPDRDGKNIQY
>TRBD2|TRBV4-1|-|TRBJ2-5
ASSQDRLAGGKTQY
>-|TRBV30|-|TRBJ2-3
AWSVLSTDTQY
>-|TRBV11-2|-|TRBJ2-5
ASSLQRGRGEETQY
>-|TRBV29-1|-|TRBJ2-5
SVDGRRTQETQY
>TRBD1|TRBV4-1|few|TRBJ1-2
ASSQYLQGAYGYT
>-|TRBV27|-|TRBJ2-3
ASSSPGRGGWGDEQY
>TRBD1|TRBV29-1|-|TRBJ1-3
SVTTGFSGNTIY
>TRBD1|TRBV4-1|once|TRBJ2-7
ASSQGQEFYEQY
>TRBD1|TRBV7-9|few|TRBJ2-3
ASSGQGTDTQY
>-|TRBV29-1|-|TRBJ1-1
SVGPRVHLMNTEAF
>-|TRBV27|-|TRBJ2-3
ASSLGVTQY
>TRBD2|TRBV5-1|-|TRBJ2-5
ASSSPLAGVRETQY
>-|TRBV11-2|once|TRBJ2-3
ASSLDLLTDTQY
>-|TRBV4-1|-|TRBJ2-5
ASSQDYQGRGQEAETQY
>TRBD1|TRBV9|few|TRBJ1-2
ASSVAGQEANYGYT
>-|TRBV7-2|-|TRBJ1-1
ASSLDRNTEAF
>-|TRBV6-1|-|TRBJ1-1
ASSASVTMNTEAF
>-|TRBV7-2|-|TRBJ1-6
ASSPRVSYNSPLH
>TRBD2|TRBV5-1|-|TRBJ2-2
ASSFGTSGTGELF
>-|TRBV11-2|-|TRBJ1-2
ASSLAPGDYGYT
>-|TRBV5-1|-|TRBJ2-5
ASSTRGSETQY
>-|TRBV19|-|TRBJ1-6
ASRDLLNSPLH
>TRBD1|TRBV6-6|few|TRBJ1-3
ASRTGTGGNTIY
>-|TRBV29-1|-|TRBJ1-2
SGNHPADGYT
>TRBD1|TRBV27|once|TRBJ2-7
ASSWGTGRAEQY
>-|TRBV5-1|-|TRBJ1-1
ASSLDSSTEAF
>-|TRBV30|-|TRBJ2-7
AWGAGENEQY
>-|TRBV27|few|TRBJ1-5
ASSLVSGAHQPQH
>TRBD1|TRBV12-5|-|TRBJ1-6
ASGETGGNSPLH
>-|TRBV25-1|-|TRBJ1-6
ASRGLLNSPLH
>-|TRBV4-1|-|TRBJ2-5
ASSLSNVETQY
>TRBD1|TRBV6-6|-|TRBJ2-2
ASSYGWTGFTGELF
>-|TRBV7-2|few|TRBJ1-1
ASSRTPLGGEAF
>TRBD1|TRBV30|-|TRBJ1-1
AWTAWTGNTEAF
>TRBD1|TRBV11-1|-|TRBJ2-5
ASSHSGQGMGETQY
>-|TRBV27|many|TRBJ2-1
ASSWGVLQF
>-|TRBV12-5|-|TRBJ2-5
ASGPRLETQY
>TRBD2|TRBV5-1|few|TRBJ2-3
ASSLGTRQDTQY
>-|TRBV2|-|TRBJ2-5
ASSDQTGTQY
>TRBD2|TRBV7-2|-|TRBJ2-7
ASSPRLAGSSEQY
>-|TRBV5-1|few|TRBJ1-2
ASSPVQENYGYT
>-|TRBV5-6|-|TRBJ1-2
ASSLAEGFYGYT
>-|TRBV7-8|-|TRBJ1-1
ASSPTRTALNTEAF
>TRBD1|TRBV15|-|TRBJ2-7
ATSRDRGSYEQY
>-|TRBV30|once|TRBJ2-1
AWSVLFGLYNEQF